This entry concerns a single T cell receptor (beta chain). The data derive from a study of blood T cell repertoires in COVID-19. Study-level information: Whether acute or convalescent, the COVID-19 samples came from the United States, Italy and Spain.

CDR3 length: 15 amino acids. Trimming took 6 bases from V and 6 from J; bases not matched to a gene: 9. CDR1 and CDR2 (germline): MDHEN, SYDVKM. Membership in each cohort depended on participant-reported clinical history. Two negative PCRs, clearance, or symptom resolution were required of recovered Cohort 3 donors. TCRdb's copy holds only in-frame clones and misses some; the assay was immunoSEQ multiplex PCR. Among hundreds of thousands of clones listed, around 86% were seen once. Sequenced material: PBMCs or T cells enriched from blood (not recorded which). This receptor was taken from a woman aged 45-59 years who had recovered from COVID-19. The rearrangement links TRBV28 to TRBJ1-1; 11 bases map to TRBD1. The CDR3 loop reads CASSRLGQGDSEAFF. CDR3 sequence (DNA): TGTGCCAGCAGCCGGTTGGGACAGGGGGACTCTGAAGCTTTCTTT.